Shown below are 5 T cell receptor beta chains from a single sample sequenced in a study of shared T cell receptors in the human thymus. Repertoires were generated with immunoSEQ multiplex PCR, while TCRdb's copy carries only in-frame clones and drops some. The profile shows roughly 550,000 clones, about 80% of them singletons. The sample was also linked to a second study, of human thymus T cells.

The specimen sequenced was thymocytes. Receptor source: a boy under two years old with a congenital heart defect.

V usage is TRBV29-1 and J usage is TRBJ2-5; D unresolved. Trimming left V 3 bases short and J 0 bases short, with 11 bases between. Germline lookup yields CDR1 SQVTM and CDR2 ANQGSEA. This CDR3 is 14 amino acids long. Here the CDR3 DNA reads TGCAGCGTTGATACGGTGGGCTACCAAGAGACCCAGTACTTC. This encodes CSVDTVGYQETQYF.

This sequence joins TRBV6-6 and TRBJ1-2; no clear D gene. The germline CDR1 and CDR2 sequences are MNHNY and SVGAGI (reference sequence). V lost 5 bases, J lost 4 bases, and 14 bases lay in between. This CDR3 is 14 amino acids long. DNA of the CDR3: TGTGCCAGCAGTAACGATGGTTGGAGCTATGGCTACACCTTC. It is translated as CASSNDGWSYGYTF.

This clone was recorded once. V gene TRBV10-3 combines with J gene TRBJ1-5; 7 nucleotides align to TRBD1. Germline V lookup: CDR1 ENHRY, CDR2 SYGVKD. The ends lost 0 bases at V and 4 bases at J; junction bases unmatched: 3. CDR3 length equals 15 residues. The CDR3 is CAISESTGANQPQHF. DNA for the CDR3: TGTGCCATCAGTGAGTCAACAGGGGCGAATCAGCCCCAGCATTTT.

The rearrangement uses TRBV27 and TRBJ2-3, with a tentative D call TRBD2 (7 bases). The CDR3 runs to 15 residues. Trimming took 5 bases from V and 3 from J, leaving 15 bases between them. The germline CDR1 and CDR2 sequences are MNHEY and SMNVEV (reference sequence). The chain's CDR3 is CASSAGAGETDTQYF. The CDR3 DNA sequence: TGTGCCAGCAGTGCGGGGGCGGGGGAAACAGATACGCAGTATTTT.

This clone was observed a few times. The chain has TRBV6-6 and TRBJ2-7, with TRBD1 matching 11 bases. The CDR3 is 15 amino acids. CDR1 and CDR2 from the germline V gene are MNHNY and SVGAGI (reference sequence). J gave up 2 bases and V 1 base, and 1 base lay outside the gene matches. As DNA, the CDR3 is TGTGCCAGCAGTTACTGGACAGGGGGCGCCTACGAGCAGTACTTC. It translates to CASSYWTGGAYEQYF.